The 14 T cell receptor beta chains below all came from one sample that was sequenced in a study of cytomegalovirus exposure and HLA in healthy donors. The PCR was carried out with 60 Vbeta primers and 13 Jbeta primers. Produced via immunoSEQ multiplex PCR; TCRdb's table is partial and in-frame only. The data hold roughly 160,000 clones, with 60% to 80% observed a single time. Sequencing was done on a sample of PBMCs. The receptors originated from a man aged 50 or older in good health and CMV-seropositive.

The gene calls are TRBV9 and TRBJ1-1; D uncertain. The CDR3 length is 14 residues. Trimming left V 4 bases short and J 1 base short, with 11 bases between. Per the germline V gene, CDR1 is SGDLS and CDR2 is YYNGEE. The CDR3 DNA follows: TGTGCCAGCAGCCTAGTGGAGAAGAACACTGAAGCTTTCTTT. Amino acid sequence: CASSLVEKNTEAFF.

The chain uses TRBV7-6 and TRBJ2-2; 16 bases are shared with TRBD2. Trimming took 5 bases from V and 4 from J; bases not matched to a gene: 10. CDR1 is SGHVS and CDR2 is FNYEAQ in the germline V gene. The CDR3 is 19 residues long. The CDR3 loop is CASSQVPGLAGGRTGELFF. The CDR3 DNA reads as TGTGCCAGCAGCCAGGTCCCGGGACTAGCGGGGGGGCGCACCGGGGAGCTGTTTTTT.

In regard to this clone: Other DNA sequences from this sample encode an identical CDR3 as well. The chain couples TRBV5-1 to TRBJ2-7; perhaps TRBD2 as D (6 bases). Germline CDR1 SGHRS, CDR2 YFSETQ. V was clipped by 0 bases and J by 6 bases, with 10 bases between them. The CDR3 is 13 residues long. The CDR3 DNA is TGCGCCAGCAGCTTGGATCGGGGAGGCGAGCAGTACGTC. Translation gives CASSLDRGGEQYV.

This clone has a handful of counts. The chain has TRBV7-2 and TRBJ2-5, with TRBD2 as a possible D gene (6 bases). Germline V gene sequence: CDR1 SGHTA, CDR2 FQGNSA. Trimming removed 5 bases from V and 5 bases from J, with 24 bases in between. The CDR3 contains 17 residues. In nucleotides, the CDR3 is TGTGCCAGCAGCCCCCGTCGGCGCGGGGCGAGGGTGGAGACCCAGTACTTC. This translates into CASSPRRRGARVETQYF.

The chain's CDR3 is CASSISVGTSGGPLSYNEQFF. In DNA, the CDR3 is TGTGCCAGTAGTATATCCGTGGGGACTAGCGGGGGGCCCCTATCCTACAATGAGCAGTTCTTC. The chain is built from TRBV19 and TRBJ2-1; TRBD2 agrees at 15 bases. Per the germline V gene, CDR1 is LNHDA and CDR2 is SQIVND (reference sequence). CDR3 length equals 21 residues. J lost 1 base, V lost 2 bases, and 12 bases had no gene match.

J is TRBJ2-5 and V is TRBV9; 12 positions match TRBD2. V lost 0 bases and J lost 5; bases outside the gene matches: 5. The CDR3 loop spans 16 amino acids. The V gene's germline CDR1 is SGDLS and CDR2 YYNGEE. CDR3 nucleotide sequence: TGTGCCAGCAGCGTAGGGCTAGCGGGGGGGCCGGAGACCCAGTACTTC. Amino acids: CASSVGLAGGPETQYF. Together with reference TRBV9 and TRBJ2-5, the CDR3 gives the full variable domain: DSGVTQTPKHLITATGQRVTLRCSPRSGDLSVYWYQQSLDQGLQFLIQYYNGEERAKGNILERFSAQQFPDLHSELNLSSLELGDSALYFCASSVGLAGGPETQYFGPGTRLLVL.

This clone was counted a few times. V and J are TRBV30 and TRBJ1-5, with no clear D. Trimming cost V 2 bases and J 0 bases, with 5 bases left between them. This CDR3 is built from 13 residues. Germline lookup yields CDR1 GTSNPN and CDR2 SVGIG (reference sequence). The CDR3 DNA reads as TGTGCCTGGAGTTCCTCTAGCAATCAGCCCCAGCATTTT. It specifies CAWSSSSNQPQHF.

The chain has TRBV28 and TRBJ1-6; D is undetermined. CDR3 length equals 14 residues. Trimming removed 2 bases at V and 4 bases at J, with 6 bases between. Germline V gene sequence: CDR1 MDHEN, CDR2 SYDVKM. The CDR3 spells CASSLLQYNSPLHF. The CDR3 DNA reads as TGTGCCAGCAGTTTACTACAGTATAATTCACCCCTCCACTTT.

This clone was found once. The J gene is TRBJ2-3, the V gene TRBV6-1; D may be TRBD1 (5 bases). Trimming left V 4 bases short and J 1 base short, with 9 bases between. This CDR3 has 14 residues. From germline, CDR1 is MNHNS and CDR2 SASEGT. The CDR3: CASSVGRGTDTQYF. CDR3 nucleotide sequence: TGTGCCAGCAGTGTGGGCAGGGGCACAGATACGCAGTATTTT.

This rearrangement joins TRBV7-9 to TRBJ1-4, with TRBD1 matching over 8 bases. CDR1 is SEHNR, CDR2 FQNEAQ, per germline (reference sequence). The CDR3 is 16 residues long. With V trimmed by 4 bases and J by 0 bases, 4 bases remained unmatched. The CDR3 DNA reads TGTGCCAGCAGCTGGGGACAGGTGACAACTAATGAAAAACTGTTTTTT. It translates to CASSWGQVTTNEKLFF.

This chain joins TRBV5-4 and TRBJ2-3; 11 positions agree with TRBD2. V was clipped by 4 bases and J by 5 bases; unmatched bases: 9. The CDR3 loop spans 16 amino acids. CDR1 is SGHNT and CDR2 is YYREEE in the germline V gene (reference sequence). The CDR3 bases are TGTGCCAGCAGCACCCTAGCGGGGGGTCTTGAAGATACGCAGTATTTT. Translated, it gives CASSTLAGGLEDTQYF.

The V gene is TRBV4-1, the J gene TRBJ1-5; D remains ambiguous. V was clipped by 3 bases and J by 3 bases, with 12 bases between them. CDR1 and CDR2 from the germline V gene are MGHRA and YSYEKL. This CDR3 is 15 amino acids long. CDR3 loop: CASSQRQEDNQPQHF. CDR3 in DNA: TGCGCCAGCAGCCAGAGGCAGGAGGACAATCAGCCCCAGCATTTT.

The CDR3 DNA reads as TGCGCCAGCAGCTTGGATTCCGGCTACGAGCAGTACTTC. Protein: CASSLDSGYEQYF. V gene TRBV5-1 combines with J gene TRBJ2-7, with D uncertain. Per the germline V gene, CDR1 is SGHRS and CDR2 is YFSETQ. This CDR3 has 13 amino acids. Trimming removed 0 bases at V and 3 bases at J, with 7 bases between. The variable domain in full, with the rest retrieved from reference TRBV5-1 and TRBJ2-7, is KAGVTQTPRYLIKTRGQQVTLSCSPISGHRSVSWYQQTPGQGLQFLFEYFSETQRNKGNFPGRFSGRQFSNSRSEMNVSTLELGDSALYLCASSLDSGYEQYFGPGTRLTVT.

This clone has just a few counts. This chain uses TRBV13 with TRBJ2-2, with 7 bases matching TRBD1. Trimming cost V 5 bases and J 5 bases; bases outside gene matches: 8. CDR3 length equals 15 residues. Germline V CDR1 and CDR2: PRHDT, FYEKMQ (reference sequence). CDR3 protein: CASSVKTGITGELFF. CDR3 sequence (DNA): TGTGCCAGCAGCGTAAAGACAGGGATAACCGGGGAGCTGTTTTTT.